A selection of T cell receptor beta chains follows, all from one sample in a study of CD4 T cells in relation to SARS-CoV-2 and coronaviruses. These TCRs' antigens remain unknown. Generated by immunoSEQ multiplex PCR, the TCRdb table keeps only in-frame clones and is missing some. The sample lists more than 35,000 clones, 60% to 85% seen once, with 20% in the top ten. The sample was memory CD4+ T cells from PBMCs, cultured in vitro. Receptor source: an adult with COVID-19. Each CDR3 is given with its conserved first and last residue.

j_call | v_call | cdr3_length | cdr3_aa
TRBJ2-7 | TRBV6-2/TRBV6-3 | 17 | CASSWASGRALLGEQYF
TRBJ1-4 | TRBV30 | 21 | CAWSVSVSLGRGRRTNEKLFF
TRBJ1-4 | TRBV4-2 | 14 | CASSQEQSNEKLFF
TRBJ2-7 | TRBV4-1 | 17 | CASSQEPLAGGAYEQYF
TRBJ2-3 | TRBV7-9 | 11 | CASSLDDTQYF
TRBJ1-1 | TRBV19 | 15 | CASSISGRRNTEAFF
TRBJ1-2 | TRBV2 | 11 | CASSMGYGYTF
TRBJ1-5 | TRBV15 | 15 | CATSRDLGSYQPQHF
TRBJ1-4 | TRBV28 | 13 | CASSFLPQEKLFF
TRBJ2-7 | TRBV4-1 | 15 | CASSQPRDGLYEQYF
TRBJ2-7 | TRBV11-1 | 13 | CASSENRGHEQYF
TRBJ2-1 | TRBV30 | 13 | CAWSIPSHNEQFF
TRBJ2-1 | TRBV24-1 | 14 | CATSGGTSDNEQFF
TRBJ2-5 | TRBV9 | 17 | CASSVAPGGSTRETQYF
TRBJ2-5 | TRBV5-1 | 16 | CASSLAVAGTGETQYF
TRBJ2-2 | TRBV19 | 16 | CASSIPTTTNTGELFF
TRBJ2-5 | TRBV14 | 11 | CASSHSETQYF
TRBJ2-2 | TRBV7-2 | 16 | CASSLSGTTRTGELFF
TRBJ1-2 | TRBV25-1 | 12 | CASSDDREGRTF
TRBJ2-7 | TRBV29-1 | 14 | CSVVSGIGSYEQYF
TRBJ2-3 | TRBV29-1 | 15 | CSAQDRGGLTDTQYF
TRBJ1-5 | TRBV5-8 | 15 | CASSAGQGPDQPQHF